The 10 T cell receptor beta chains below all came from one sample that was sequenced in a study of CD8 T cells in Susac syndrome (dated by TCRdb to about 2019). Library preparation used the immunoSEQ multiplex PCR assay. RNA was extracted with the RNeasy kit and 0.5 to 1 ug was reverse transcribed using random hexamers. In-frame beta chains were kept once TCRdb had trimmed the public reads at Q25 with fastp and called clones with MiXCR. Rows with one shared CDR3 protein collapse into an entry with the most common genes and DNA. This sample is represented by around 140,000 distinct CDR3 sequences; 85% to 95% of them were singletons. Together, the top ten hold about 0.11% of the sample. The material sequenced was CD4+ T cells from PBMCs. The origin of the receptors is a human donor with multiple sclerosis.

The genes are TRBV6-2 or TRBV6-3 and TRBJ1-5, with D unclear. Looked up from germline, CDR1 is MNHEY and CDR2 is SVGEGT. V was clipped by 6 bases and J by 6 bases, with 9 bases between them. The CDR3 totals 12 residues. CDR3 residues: CASSPKGQPQHF. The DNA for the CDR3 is TGTGCCAGCAGCCCCAAAGGTCAGCCCCAGCATTTT.

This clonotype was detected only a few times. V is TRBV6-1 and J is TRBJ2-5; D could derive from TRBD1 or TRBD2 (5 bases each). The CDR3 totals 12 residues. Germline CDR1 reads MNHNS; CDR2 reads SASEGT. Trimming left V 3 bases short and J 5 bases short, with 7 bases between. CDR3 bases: TGTGCCAGCAGTGAGAGGGGTGAGACCCAGTACTTC. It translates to CASSERGETQYF.

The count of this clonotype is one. The CDR3 here is CASSLMPGPPYNEQFF. The CDR3 nucleotides read TGTGCCAGCAGCCTTATGCCGGGACCCCCATACAATGAGCAGTTCTTC. V is TRBV9 and J is TRBJ2-1; D is tentatively TRBD1 or TRBD2 (5 bases each). Germline loops: CDR1 SGDLS, CDR2 YYNGEE. The CDR3 has 16 amino acids. V lost 4 bases to trimming and J lost 4 bases, with 18 bases between them. The variable domain in full, completed from reference TRBV9 and TRBJ2-1, reads DSGVTQTPKHLITATGQRVTLRCSPRSGDLSVYWYQQSLDQGLQFLIQYYNGEERAKGNILERFSAQQFPDLHSELNLSSLELGDSALYFCASSLMPGPPYNEQFFGPGTRLTVL.

Here the CDR3 DNA reads TGTGCCACCAGCAGAGAGAGACTCTACGAGCAGTACTTC. Translated: CATSRERLYEQYF. This chain joins TRBV15 and TRBJ2-7; D is unclear. Germline CDR1 LNHNV, CDR2 YYDKDF (reference sequence). This CDR3 is built from 13 residues. V was clipped by 0 bases and J by 3 bases, with 6 bases between them.

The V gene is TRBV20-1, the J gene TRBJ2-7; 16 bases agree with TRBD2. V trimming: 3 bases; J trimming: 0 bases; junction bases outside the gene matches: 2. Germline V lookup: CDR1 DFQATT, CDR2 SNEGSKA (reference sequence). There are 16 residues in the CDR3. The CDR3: CSARGTSGRASYEQYF. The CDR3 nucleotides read TGCAGTGCTAGGGGGACTAGCGGGAGGGCCTCCTACGAGCAGTACTTC.

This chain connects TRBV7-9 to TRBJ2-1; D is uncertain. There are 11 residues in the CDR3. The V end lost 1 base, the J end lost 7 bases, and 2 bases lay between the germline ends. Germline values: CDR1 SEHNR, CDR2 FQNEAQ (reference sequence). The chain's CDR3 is CASSLGNEQFF. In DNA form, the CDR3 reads TGTGCCAGCAGCTTAGGGAATGAGCAGTTCTTC.

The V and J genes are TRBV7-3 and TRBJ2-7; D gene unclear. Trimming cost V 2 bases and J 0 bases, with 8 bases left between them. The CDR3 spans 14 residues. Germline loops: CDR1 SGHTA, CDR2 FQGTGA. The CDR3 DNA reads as TGTGCCAGCAGCTTATTCGCGGACTCCTACGAGCAGTACTTC. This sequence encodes CASSLFADSYEQYF. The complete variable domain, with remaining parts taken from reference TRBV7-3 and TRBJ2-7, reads GAGVSQTPSNKVTEKGKYVELRCDPISGHTALYWYRQSLGQGPEFLIYFQGTGAADDSGLPNDRFFAVRPEGSVSTLKIQRTERGDSAVYLCASSLFADSYEQYFGPGTRLTVT.

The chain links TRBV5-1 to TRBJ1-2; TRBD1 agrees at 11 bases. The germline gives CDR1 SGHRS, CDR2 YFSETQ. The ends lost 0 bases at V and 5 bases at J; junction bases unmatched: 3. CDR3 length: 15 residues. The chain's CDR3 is CASSLGGQGAYGYTF. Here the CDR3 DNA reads TGCGCCAGCAGCTTGGGTGGACAGGGGGCGTATGGCTACACCTTC.

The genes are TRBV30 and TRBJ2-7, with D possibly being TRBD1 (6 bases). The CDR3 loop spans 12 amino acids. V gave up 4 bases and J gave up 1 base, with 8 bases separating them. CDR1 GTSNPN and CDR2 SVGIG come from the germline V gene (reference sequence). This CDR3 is CAWTQGSYEQYF. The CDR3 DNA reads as TGTGCCTGGACACAGGGTTCCTACGAGCAGTACTTC.

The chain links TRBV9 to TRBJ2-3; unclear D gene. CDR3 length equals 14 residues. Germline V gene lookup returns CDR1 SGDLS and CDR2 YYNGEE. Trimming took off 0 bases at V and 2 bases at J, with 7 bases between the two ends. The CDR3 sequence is CASSVGRVTDTQYF. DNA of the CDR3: TGTGCCAGCAGCGTAGGTCGCGTCACAGATACGCAGTATTTT.